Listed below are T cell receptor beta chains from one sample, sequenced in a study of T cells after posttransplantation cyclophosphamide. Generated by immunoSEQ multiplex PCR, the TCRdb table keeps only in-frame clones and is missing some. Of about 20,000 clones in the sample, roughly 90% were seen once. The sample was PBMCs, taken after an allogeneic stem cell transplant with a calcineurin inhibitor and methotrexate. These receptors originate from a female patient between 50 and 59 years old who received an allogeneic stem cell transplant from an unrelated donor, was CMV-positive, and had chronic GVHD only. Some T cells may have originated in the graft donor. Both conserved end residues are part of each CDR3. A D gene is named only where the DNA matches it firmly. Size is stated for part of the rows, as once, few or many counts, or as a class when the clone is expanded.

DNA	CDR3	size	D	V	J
TGCAGCTTAAACGTAGCGGGACGCGTCAATGAGCAGTTCTTC	CSLNVAGRVNEQFF	.	TRBD2	TRBV29-1	TRBJ2-1
TGTGCCAGCATAGTCACTGAAGCTTTCTTT	CASIVTEAFF	.	.	TRBV2	TRBJ1-1
TGTGCCAGCAGTTTATCGGGGGGTATCAATCAGCCCCAGCATTTT	CASSLSGGINQPQHF	.	.	TRBV27	TRBJ1-5
TGCGCCAGCAGCTTCCGGACTAGCGGGAGCACAGATACGCAGTATTTT	CASSFRTSGSTDTQYF	.	TRBD2	TRBV5-1	TRBJ2-3
TGTGCCAGCAGTGACGGTCAGGCCAGGGTTAACTATGGCTACACCTTC	CASSDGQARVNYGYTF	.	.	TRBV6-4	TRBJ1-2
TGTGCCAGCAGCCACCGACTAGCGGGAGGCCCCAGCTCCTACAATGAGCAGTTCTTC	CASSHRLAGGPSSYNEQFF	.	TRBD2	TRBV7-9	TRBJ2-1
TGTGCCAGCAGTCCCGCCCATCTAGCGGGGGTTTTCTACAATGAGCAGTTCTTC	CASSPAHLAGVFYNEQFF	.	TRBD2	TRBV27	TRBJ2-1
TGTGCCAGCAGTTTACATGAGACAGATACGCAGTATTTT	CASSLHETDTQYF	.	.	TRBV27	TRBJ2-3
TGTGCCTGGAGTGTCGGAAGGGGTCGACAGCCCCAGCATTTT	CAWSVGRGRQPQHF	.	.	TRBV30	TRBJ1-5
TGTGCCAGCAGCTTGCGCGGTTTGTCGTACACCGGGGAGCTGTTTTTT	CASSLRGLSYTGELFF	.	.	TRBV11-2	TRBJ2-2
TGTGCCAGCAGGGGACTAGCGGGCTCCTACGAGCAGTACTTC	CASRGLAGSYEQYF	.	TRBD2	TRBV28	TRBJ2-7
TGTGCCAGTAGTCCTCGGGCTACGAGGGGCAATCAGCCCCAGCATTTT	CASSPRATRGNQPQHF	few	.	TRBV19	TRBJ1-5
TGCGCCAGCAGCCCCCAAGGGGATTCCTACAATGAGCAGTTCTTC	CASSPQGDSYNEQFF	.	.	TRBV5-1	TRBJ2-1
TGTGCCAGCAGCTTAGGCCCCCTAGCGGCCGGATCCTACAATGAGCAGTTCTTC	CASSLGPLAAGSYNEQFF	.	TRBD2	TRBV7-8	TRBJ2-1
TGTGCCAGCATGAAGGACAGGGGGCTGTACAATGAGCAGTTCTTC	CASMKDRGLYNEQFF	.	TRBD1	TRBV4-2	TRBJ2-1
TGTGCCAGCAGCTTGGGGGCCACTCGGGCCAACGTCCTGACTTTC	CASSLGATRANVLTF	.	.	TRBV7-8	TRBJ2-6
TGTGCCTTTAGCGATAACTATGGCTACACCTTC	CAFSDNYGYTF	.	.	TRBV30	TRBJ1-2
TGTGCCAGCAGTGCTGGGACAGTCACAGATACGCAGTATTTT	CASSAGTVTDTQYF	.	TRBD1	TRBV6-1	TRBJ2-3
TGCGCCAGCAGCCAACCCGGGAACACTGAAGCTTTCTTT	CASSQPGNTEAFF	few	.	TRBV5-1	TRBJ1-1
TGTGCCAGCAGCTTGTACCCGGGAGGTGGCCAAGAGACCCAGTACTTC	CASSLYPGGGQETQYF	.	TRBD2	TRBV5-4	TRBJ2-5
TGTGCCAGCAGCCCCGGGGGTCATAAGGAGCAGTACTTC	CASSPGGHKEQYF	.	.	TRBV13	TRBJ2-7
TGTGCCAGCAGCCTCAGCCGCGCCGACTACGAGCAGTACTTC	CASSLSRADYEQYF	.	.	TRBV5-3	TRBJ2-7
TGTGCCAGCACCGACGGGACAGAATCCTACGAGCAGTACTTC	CASTDGTESYEQYF	.	TRBD1	TRBV6-6	TRBJ2-7
TGTGCCAGTAGTATCTCGACAGGGCAAGGCTACACCTTC	CASSISTGQGYTF	few	TRBD1	TRBV19	TRBJ1-2
TGCGCCAGCAGCTTAAGTAGGGGAGGGGAGACCCAGTACTTC	CASSLSRGGETQYF	.	TRBD2	TRBV5-1	TRBJ2-5
TGTGCCAGCAGCTTGACCCGGGAACAAGAGACCCAGTACTTC	CASSLTREQETQYF	.	.	TRBV5-4	TRBJ2-5
TGTGCCAGCAGCCCCTTTGAGCGGGAGTGGGCAGATACGCAGTATTTT	CASSPFEREWADTQYF	.	TRBD2	TRBV9	TRBJ2-3
TGTGCCAGCAGTTGGATGGGACAAAGCTCTGGAAACACCATATATTTT	CASSWMGQSSGNTIYF	few	.	TRBV21-1	TRBJ1-3
TGTGCCAGCAGCACTAGACTAGCGGGATCAGAGACCCAGTACTTC	CASSTRLAGSETQYF	once	TRBD2	TRBV11-2	TRBJ2-5
TGTGCCAGCAGTTTGTCAGGGGAAGGAAACACCATATATTTT	CASSLSGEGNTIYF	.	.	TRBV28	TRBJ1-3
TGTGCCAGCAGCCAGTTTTATAGACAGAACCTTGAAGCTTTCTTT	CASSQFYRQNLEAFF	.	.	TRBV14	TRBJ1-1